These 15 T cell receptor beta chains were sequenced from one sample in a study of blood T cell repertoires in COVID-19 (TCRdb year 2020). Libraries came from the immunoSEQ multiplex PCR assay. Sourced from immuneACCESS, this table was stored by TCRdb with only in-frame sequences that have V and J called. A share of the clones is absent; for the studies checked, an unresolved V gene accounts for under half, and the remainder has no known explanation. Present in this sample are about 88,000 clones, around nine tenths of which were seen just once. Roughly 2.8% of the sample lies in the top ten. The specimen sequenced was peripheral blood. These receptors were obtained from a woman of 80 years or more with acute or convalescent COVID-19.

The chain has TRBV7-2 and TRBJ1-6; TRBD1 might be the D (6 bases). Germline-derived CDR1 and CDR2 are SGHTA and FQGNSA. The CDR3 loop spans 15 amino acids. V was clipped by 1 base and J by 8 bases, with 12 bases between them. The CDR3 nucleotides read TGTGCCAGCAGCTTAGATACAGGGAGGGATTCACCCCTCCACTTT. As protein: CASSLDTGRDSPLHF.

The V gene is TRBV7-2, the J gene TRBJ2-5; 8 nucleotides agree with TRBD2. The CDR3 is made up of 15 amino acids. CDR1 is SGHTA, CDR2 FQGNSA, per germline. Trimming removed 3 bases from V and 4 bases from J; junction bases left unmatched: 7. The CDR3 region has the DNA TGTGCCAGCAGCTTGACGGGAGGGCCAGGAGAGACCCAGTACTTC. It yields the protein CASSLTGGPGETQYF.

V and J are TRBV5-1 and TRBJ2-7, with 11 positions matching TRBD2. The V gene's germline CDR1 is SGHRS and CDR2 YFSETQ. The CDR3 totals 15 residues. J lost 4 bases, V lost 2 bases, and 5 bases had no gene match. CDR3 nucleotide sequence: TGCGCCAGCAGCTTCGCTACTAGCGGGAGTTACGAGCAGTACTTC. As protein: CASSFATSGSYEQYF.

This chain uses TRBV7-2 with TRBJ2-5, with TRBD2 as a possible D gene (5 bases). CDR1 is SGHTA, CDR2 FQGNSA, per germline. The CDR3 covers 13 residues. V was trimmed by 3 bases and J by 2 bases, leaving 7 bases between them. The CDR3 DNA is TGTGCCAGCAGCTTCGGACTGCAAGAGACCCAGTACTTC. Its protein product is CASSFGLQETQYF.

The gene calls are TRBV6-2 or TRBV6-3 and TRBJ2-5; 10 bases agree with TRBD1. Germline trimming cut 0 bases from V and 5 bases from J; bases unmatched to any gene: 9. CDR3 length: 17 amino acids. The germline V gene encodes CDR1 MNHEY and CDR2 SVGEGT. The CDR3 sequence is CASSYSMTGGLEETQYF. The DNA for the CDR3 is TGTGCCAGCAGTTACTCGATGACAGGGGGCCTGGAGGAGACCCAGTACTTC.

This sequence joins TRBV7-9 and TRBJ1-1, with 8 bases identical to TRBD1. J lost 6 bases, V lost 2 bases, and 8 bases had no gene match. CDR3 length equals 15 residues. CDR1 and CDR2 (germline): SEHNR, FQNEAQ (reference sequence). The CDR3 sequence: CASSLQRTGRAEAFF. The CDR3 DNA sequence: TGTGCCAGCAGCTTACAAAGGACAGGGCGGGCTGAAGCTTTCTTT.

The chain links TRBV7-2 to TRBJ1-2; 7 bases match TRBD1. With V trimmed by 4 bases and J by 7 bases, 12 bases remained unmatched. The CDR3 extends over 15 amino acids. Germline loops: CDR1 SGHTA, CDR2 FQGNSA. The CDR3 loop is CASSSDRAGFSGYTF. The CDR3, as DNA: TGTGCCAGCAGCTCCGACAGGGCGGGATTCAGTGGCTACACCTTC.

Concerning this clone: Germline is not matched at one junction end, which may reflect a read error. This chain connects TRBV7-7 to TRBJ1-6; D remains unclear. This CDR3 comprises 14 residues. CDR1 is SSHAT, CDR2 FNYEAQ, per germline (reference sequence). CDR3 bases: TGTGCTAGCAGCTTAGGTGCGGAAAATTCACCCCTCCACTTT. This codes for CASSLGAENSPLHF.

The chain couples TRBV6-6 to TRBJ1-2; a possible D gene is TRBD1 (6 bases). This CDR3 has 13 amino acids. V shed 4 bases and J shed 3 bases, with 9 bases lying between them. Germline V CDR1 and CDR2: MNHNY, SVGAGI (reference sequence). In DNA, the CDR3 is TGTGCCAGCAGTTCTCAGGGGCACTATGGCTACACCTTC. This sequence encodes CASSSQGHYGYTF.

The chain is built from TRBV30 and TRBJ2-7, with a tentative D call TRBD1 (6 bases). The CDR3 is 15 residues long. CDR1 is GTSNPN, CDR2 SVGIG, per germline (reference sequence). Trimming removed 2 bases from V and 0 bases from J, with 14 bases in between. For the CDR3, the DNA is TGTGCCTGGAGTCCCCCGACAGGTTTCTCCTACGAGCAGTACTTC. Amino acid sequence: CAWSPPTGFSYEQYF.

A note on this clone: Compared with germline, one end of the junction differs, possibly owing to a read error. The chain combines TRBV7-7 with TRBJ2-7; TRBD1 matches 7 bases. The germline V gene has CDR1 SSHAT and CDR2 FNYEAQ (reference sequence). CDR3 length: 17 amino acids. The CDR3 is CASSLEGAPRSSYEQYF. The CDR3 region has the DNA TGTGCTAGCAGCTTAGAGGGGGCACCTAGGAGCTCCTACGAGCAGTACTTC.

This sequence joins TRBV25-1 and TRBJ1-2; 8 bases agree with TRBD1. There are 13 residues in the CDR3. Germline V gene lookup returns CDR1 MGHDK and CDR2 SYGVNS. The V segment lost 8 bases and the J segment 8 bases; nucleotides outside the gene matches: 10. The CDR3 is CASGGQGAGGYTF. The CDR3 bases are TGTGCCAGCGGCGGACAGGGAGCCGGAGGCTACACCTTC.

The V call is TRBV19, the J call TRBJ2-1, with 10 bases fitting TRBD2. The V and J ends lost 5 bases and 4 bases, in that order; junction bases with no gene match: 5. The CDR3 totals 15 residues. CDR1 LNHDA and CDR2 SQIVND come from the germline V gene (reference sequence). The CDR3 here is CASSPPGLAYNEQFF. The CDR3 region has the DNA TGTGCCAGTAGTCCCCCGGGACTAGCGTACAATGAGCAGTTCTTC.

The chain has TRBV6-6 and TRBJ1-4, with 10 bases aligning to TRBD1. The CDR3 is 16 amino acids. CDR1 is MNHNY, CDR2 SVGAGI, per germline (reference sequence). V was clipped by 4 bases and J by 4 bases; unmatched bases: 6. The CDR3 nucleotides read TGTGCCAGCAGTTTGACAGGGGGCCAGGGTAATGAAAAACTGTTTTTT. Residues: CASSLTGGQGNEKLFF.

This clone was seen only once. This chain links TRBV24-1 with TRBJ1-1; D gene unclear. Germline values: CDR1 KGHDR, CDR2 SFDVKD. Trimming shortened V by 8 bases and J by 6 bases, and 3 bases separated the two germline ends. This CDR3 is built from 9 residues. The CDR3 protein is CATTSEAFF. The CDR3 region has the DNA TGTGCCACCACTTCTGAAGCTTTCTTT.